These T cell receptor beta chains were read from a single sample in a study of monozygotic twins with inflammatory bowel disease. Each CDR3 protein gets one entry in TCRdb, which reprocessed the 5' RACE reads and gives no DNA. Recorded for this sample: around 140,000 distinct CDR3 sequences. Sequencing was performed on blood. These receptors all stem from a human donor with ulcerative colitis or Crohn's disease, or a healthy co-twin of an affected twin (not recorded which). Each CDR3 is given with its conserved first and last residue. Each record gives: V gene, J gene, CDR3 protein.

TRBV3-1	TRBJ1-1	CASSNVGTEAFF
TRBV27	TRBJ2-7	CARLYRGKGYEQYF
TRBV30	TRBJ1-4	CAWKQGSTTNEKLFF
TRBV6-5	TRBJ2-1	CASSYTGDIYNEQFF
TRBV2	TRBJ2-7	CASTLDRESYEQYF
TRBV6-2/TRBV6-3	TRBJ2-1	CACSVTSGATTEQFF
TRBV12-5	TRBJ1-5	CASGEGQGAGQPQHF
TRBV18	TRBJ1-4	CASSYRAANEKLFF
TRBV19	TRBJ1-1	CASRGRGGTYTEAFF
TRBV15	TRBJ2-7	CATSRDQVAVSSYEQYF
TRBV5-1	TRBJ2-5	CASRSGTGEFGTQYF
TRBV6-5	TRBJ2-6	CASSYHMAGGAGANVLTF
TRBV20-1	TRBJ1-6	CSATSTDPGDSPLHF
TRBV27	TRBJ2-2	CASSSPEGVIGELFF
TRBV10-3	TRBJ2-1	CAISRRERNEQFF
TRBV4-3	TRBJ2-7	CASSHLSGGPSYEQYF
TRBV5-1	TRBJ2-7	CASSVDRVSYEQYF
TRBV12-3/TRBV12-4	TRBJ2-2	CATIRDAYTGELFF